Listed below are T cell receptor beta chains from one sample, sequenced in a study of shared clonotypes between healthy human individuals. The assay was immunoSEQ multiplex PCR, and TCRdb's table has in-frame clones only and misses some. The sample holds approximately 440,000 clones, roughly four fifths seen once. Sequenced material: PBMCs. Receptor source: a woman aged 40 to 49 in good health. Some clones in this sample may be carry-over from other donors' samples. The CDR3 runs from the conserved cysteine through the conserved F or W. The D gene is left open where the match is weak. Size values are once, few and many counts, or a class for expanded clones, and some rows have none.

D gene	V gene	clone size	J gene	CDR3 protein	CDR3 DNA
TRBD1	TRBV6-6	-	TRBJ1-5	CASTGGQGNQPQHF	TGTGCCAGCACCGGAGGACAGGGCAATCAGCCCCAGCATTTT
TRBD1	TRBV4-3	-	TRBJ2-3	CASSQDLTGQASTDTQYF	TGCGCCAGCAGCCAAGATCTAACGGGACAGGCGAGCACAGATACGCAGTATTTT
-	TRBV28	once	TRBJ1-5	CASTALGGDQPQHF	TGTGCCAGCACCGCCCTCGGGGGGGACCAGCCCCAGCATTTT
-	TRBV28	-	TRBJ2-7	CASAKPGGTYEQYF	TGTGCCAGCGCCAAGCCTGGGGGAACCTACGAGCAGTACTTC
TRBD2	TRBV28	-	TRBJ2-3	CASSFRTSTNTQYF	TGTGCCAGCAGTTTTAGGACTAGTACGAATACGCAGTATTTT
TRBD1	TRBV29-1	few	TRBJ1-1	CSVADRTGGMSEAFF	TGCAGCGTTGCGGACCGGACAGGGGGCATGTCTGAAGCTTTCTTT
TRBD1	TRBV25-1	few	TRBJ2-7	CASSEFGTGGYEQYF	TGTGCCAGCAGTGAGTTCGGGACAGGGGGCTACGAGCAGTACTTC
-	TRBV30	-	TRBJ2-2	CVWSGTGELFF	TGTGTCTGGAGTGGCACCGGGGAGCTGTTTTTT
-	TRBV28	-	TRBJ2-1	CASSLGKVDNEQFF	TGTGCCAGCAGTTTAGGTAAGGTGGACAATGAGCAGTTCTTC
-	TRBV5-1	-	TRBJ2-7	CASSLAGGVGEQYF	TGCGCCAGCAGCTTGGCCGGAGGGGTAGGCGAGCAGTACTTC
-	TRBV30	-	TRBJ2-1	CAWGHLASYYNEQFF	TGTGCCTGGGGCCACCTAGCGAGCTACTACAATGAGCAGTTCTTC
-	TRBV5-6	-	TRBJ1-2	CASSTPDGAGYTF	TGTGCCAGCAGCACACCGGACGGAGCTGGCTACACCTTC
-	TRBV28	-	TRBJ2-7	CASTQDYEQYF	TGTGCCAGCACACAGGACTACGAGCAGTACTTC
-	TRBV7-2	-	TRBJ2-3	CASSPRGGLGTDTQYF	TGTGCCAGCAGCCCACGAGGGGGGCTTGGGACAGATACGCAGTATTTT
-	TRBV6-4	-	TRBJ2-3	CASSTAQAGTQYF	TGTGCCAGCAGTACAGCCCAGGCAGGGACGCAGTATTTT
-	TRBV4-1	once	TRBJ1-2	CASSQAERGYGYTF	TGCGCCAGCAGCCAAGCTGAGAGGGGCTATGGCTACACCTTC
TRBD1	TRBV6-6	-	TRBJ1-3	CASSPEGGQNTIYF	TGTGCCAGCAGTCCCGAAGGGGGCCAAAACACCATATATTTT
TRBD1	TRBV18	-	TRBJ1-2	CASSLQGASNYGYTF	TGTGCCAGCTCACTACAGGGGGCATCGAACTATGGCTACACCTTC
-	TRBV11-2	-	TRBJ2-7	CASRAGLYEQYF	TGTGCCAGTCGGGCGGGCCTCTACGAGCAGTACTTC
TRBD1	TRBV5-1	-	TRBJ1-6	CASSWTGTDNSPLHF	TGCGCCAGCAGCTGGACCGGGACAGATAATTCACCCCTCCACTTT
-	TRBV7-3	-	TRBJ1-6	CASSLNTGGGSPLHF	TGTGCCAGCAGCTTAAACACCGGGGGAGGTTCACCCCTCCACTTT
-	TRBV10-2	-	TRBJ1-2	CASSETPQGLSYGYTF	TGCGCCAGCAGTGAGACCCCACAGGGTTTGAGCTATGGCTACACCTTC
-	TRBV28	-	TRBJ1-2	CASHYNYGYTF	TGTGCCAGTCACTATAACTATGGCTACACCTTC
-	TRBV18	-	TRBJ2-1	CASSPGSTSNEQFF	TGTGCCAGCTCACCAGGATCGACTAGCAATGAGCAGTTCTTC
-	TRBV15	-	TRBJ1-3	CATSREFWQGSFGNTIYF	TGTGCCACCAGCAGAGAATTTTGGCAGGGTTCTTTTGGAAACACCATATATTTT
-	TRBV9	-	TRBJ2-1	CASSVDSPARGEGQFF	TGTGCCAGCAGCGTAGATTCCCCTGCTAGAGGGGAAGGGCAGTTCTTC
TRBD2	TRBV4-2	-	TRBJ2-3	CASSQDLIAGGISTDTQYF	TGTGCCAGCAGCCAAGATCTTATAGCGGGAGGGATTAGCACAGATACGCAGTATTTT
-	TRBV28	-	TRBJ1-1	CASSPPQFAEAFF	TGTGCCAGCAGTCCCCCTCAGTTCGCTGAAGCTTTCTTT
-	TRBV5-1	-	TRBJ2-5	CASSPAGLQETQYF	TGCGCCAGCAGCCCCGCGGGGCTCCAAGAGACCCAGTACTTC
-	TRBV29-1	-	TRBJ1-3	CSAQDRTGNTIYF	TGCAGCGCCCAAGACAGGACTGGAAACACCATATATTTT
-	TRBV27	-	TRBJ2-7	CASSLSIAPPVSYEQYF	TGTGCCAGCAGTTTATCGATCGCCCCACCGGTTTCCTACGAGCAGTACTTC
TRBD2	TRBV10-2	-	TRBJ2-2	CASSESRTSVGGELFF	TGCGCCAGCAGTGAGTCGAGGACTAGCGTGGGCGGGGAGCTGTTTTTT
TRBD1	TRBV28	-	TRBJ2-4	CASSPLRQGLAKNIQYF	TGTGCCAGCAGCCCCCTGCGACAGGGCCTAGCCAAAAACATTCAGTACTTC
-	TRBV18	-	TRBJ1-4	CASSPPGKEKLFF	TGTGCCAGCTCACCACCCGGGAAGGAAAAACTGTTTTTT
-	TRBV5-1	-	TRBJ2-5	CASSFAGALQETQYF	TGCGCCAGCAGCTTCGCAGGGGCCCTCCAAGAGACCCAGTACTTC
TRBD2	TRBV9	-	TRBJ2-2	CASRRGAGTGELFF	TGTGCCAGCAGGCGGGGGGCGGGCACCGGGGAGCTGTTTTTT
-	TRBV4-1	-	TRBJ2-7	CASSRRDIPSYEQYF	TGCGCCAGCAGCCGGAGGGACATCCCCTCCTACGAGCAGTACTTC
-	TRBV6-1	many	TRBJ2-7	CASISEGGGEQYF	TGTGCCAGCATCTCTGAGGGAGGGGGCGAGCAGTACTTC
-	TRBV2	-	TRBJ1-2	CASSEGRVGGYTF	TGTGCCAGCAGTGAGGGACGGGTAGGTGGCTACACCTTC
-	TRBV28	-	TRBJ1-1	CASSSNHVRGADEAFF	TGTGCCAGCAGTTCCAACCATGTTCGGGGGGCGGATGAAGCTTTCTTT
TRBD1	TRBV29-1	-	TRBJ2-5	CSVANPGQGLQETQYF	TGCAGCGTTGCCAACCCTGGACAGGGTTTACAAGAGACCCAGTACTTC
TRBD1	TRBV7-9	few	TRBJ1-4	CASSGTGQGSEKLFF	TGTGCCAGCAGCGGAACGGGACAGGGTAGTGAAAAACTGTTTTTT
-	TRBV2	-	TRBJ1-5	CASSEHGGPQPQHF	TGTGCCAGCAGTGAACACGGAGGTCCACAGCCCCAGCATTTT
-	TRBV7-3	-	TRBJ2-2	CASSLGEDGELFF	TGTGCCAGCAGCCTCGGGGAGGACGGGGAGCTGTTTTTT
TRBD1	TRBV5-1	-	TRBJ2-4	CASSLDRGSLGNIQYF	TGCGCCAGCAGCTTGGACAGGGGGTCTCTGGGAAACATTCAGTACTTC